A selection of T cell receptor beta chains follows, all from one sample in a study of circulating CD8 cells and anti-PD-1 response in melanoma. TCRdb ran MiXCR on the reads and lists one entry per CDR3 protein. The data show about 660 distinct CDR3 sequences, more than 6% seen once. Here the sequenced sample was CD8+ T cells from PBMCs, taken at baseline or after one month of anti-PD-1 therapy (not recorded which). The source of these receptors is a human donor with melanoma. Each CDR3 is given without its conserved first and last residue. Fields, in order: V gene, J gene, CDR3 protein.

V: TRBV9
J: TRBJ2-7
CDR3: ASSGLAGDSYEQY

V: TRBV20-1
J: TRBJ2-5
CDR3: SAREGTGSETQY

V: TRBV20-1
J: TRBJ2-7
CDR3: SGQGASEQY

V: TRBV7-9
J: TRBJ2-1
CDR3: AGDSGRAPVSEQF

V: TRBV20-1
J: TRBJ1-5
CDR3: SARPWGDLDSNQPQH

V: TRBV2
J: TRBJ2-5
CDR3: ARNRRRDQETQY

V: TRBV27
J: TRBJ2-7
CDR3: ASSFTGTGVNEQY

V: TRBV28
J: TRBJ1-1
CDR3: ASSYTGDSTEAF

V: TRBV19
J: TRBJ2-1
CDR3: ASSIVRGGAGEQF

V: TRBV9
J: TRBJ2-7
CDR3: ASSAGDGLATKYKQY

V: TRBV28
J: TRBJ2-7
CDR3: ASSSPRTSLTYEQY

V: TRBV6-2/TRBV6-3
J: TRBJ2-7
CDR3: ASSYRQIYEQY

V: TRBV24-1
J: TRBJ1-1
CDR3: ATSDSGRLNTEAF

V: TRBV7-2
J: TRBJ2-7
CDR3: ASSSSGLPGEQY

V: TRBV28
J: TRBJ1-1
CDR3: ASRPRDTNTEAF

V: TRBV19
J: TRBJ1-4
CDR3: ASSGIANEKLF

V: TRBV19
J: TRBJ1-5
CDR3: ASSAPGRINQPQH

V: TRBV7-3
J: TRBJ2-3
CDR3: ASSLFAGTNSTDTQY

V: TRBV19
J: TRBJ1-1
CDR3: ASSIVAANTEAF

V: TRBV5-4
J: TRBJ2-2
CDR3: ASSWGTSGKQNTGELF

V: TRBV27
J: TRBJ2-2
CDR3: ASSPLFRQVSGGELF

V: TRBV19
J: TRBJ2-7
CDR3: ASSIAGGNSYEQY

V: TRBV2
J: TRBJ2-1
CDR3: ASVYSSYNEQF

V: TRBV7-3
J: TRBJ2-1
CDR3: ASSLWASGESSYNEQF

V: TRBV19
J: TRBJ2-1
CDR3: ASSIGTGYDNEQF

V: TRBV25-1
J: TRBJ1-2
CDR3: ASSELGREQNYGYT

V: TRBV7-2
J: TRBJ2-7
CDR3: ASSPKTLSYEQY

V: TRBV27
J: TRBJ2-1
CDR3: ASSSIDSVDNEQF

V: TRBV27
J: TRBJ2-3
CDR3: ASSARLVDTQY

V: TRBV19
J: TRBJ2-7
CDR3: ASSITGGDPYEQY

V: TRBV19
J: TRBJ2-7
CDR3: ASSTVSGLSYEQY

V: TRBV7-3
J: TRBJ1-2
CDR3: ASSLIGLGGEGNGYT

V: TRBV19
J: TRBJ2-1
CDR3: ASSSSGGYNEQF

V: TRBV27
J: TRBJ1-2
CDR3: ASSPGRGDYGYA

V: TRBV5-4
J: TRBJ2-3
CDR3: ATTDPGHLTDTQY

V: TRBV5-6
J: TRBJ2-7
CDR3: ASSLGRAYEQY

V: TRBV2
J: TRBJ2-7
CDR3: ASSEGWSGGSYEQY

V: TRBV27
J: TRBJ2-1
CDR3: ASSPAQTYNEQF

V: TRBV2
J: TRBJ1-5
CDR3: ASRATGGWDQPQH

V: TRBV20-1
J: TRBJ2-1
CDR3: SARMVAGDPDNEQF

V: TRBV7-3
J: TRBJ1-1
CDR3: ASSSNLGTEAF

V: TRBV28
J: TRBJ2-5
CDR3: ASGDPGLAYQETQY

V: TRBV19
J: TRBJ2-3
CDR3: ASSIRDRSTDTQY

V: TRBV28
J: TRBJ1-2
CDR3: ASSSALGSGYT

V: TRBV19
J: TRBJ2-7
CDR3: ASSMVAGQGRTYEQY

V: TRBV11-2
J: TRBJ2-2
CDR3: ASSPTGGKMAGELF

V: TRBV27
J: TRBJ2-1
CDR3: AGNDLAAGNEQF

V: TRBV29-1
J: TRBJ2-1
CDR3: SVEDLSRTSGRAGDEQF

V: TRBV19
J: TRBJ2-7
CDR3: ASSAAHLSSYEQY

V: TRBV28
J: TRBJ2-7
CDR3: ASRLGLDAEQY

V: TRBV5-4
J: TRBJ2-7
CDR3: ASSSGTIYEQY

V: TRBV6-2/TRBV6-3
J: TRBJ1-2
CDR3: ASSPDSPTGYT

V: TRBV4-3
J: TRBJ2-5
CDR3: ASSQPPRGPISNRETQY

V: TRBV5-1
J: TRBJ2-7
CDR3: ASPPRSSYEQY

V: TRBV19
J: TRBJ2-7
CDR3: ASSSGRFPGHYEQY

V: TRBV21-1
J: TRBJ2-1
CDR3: ASSKSTVINNEQF

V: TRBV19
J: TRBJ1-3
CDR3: ASSPRDGGNTIY

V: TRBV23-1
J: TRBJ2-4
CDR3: ASSPGASKNIQY

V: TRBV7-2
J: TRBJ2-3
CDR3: ASRGGRDTQY